This entry concerns a single T cell receptor beta chain. Germline V CDR1 and CDR2: SGHTA, FQGNSA. V shed 1 base and J shed 4 bases, with 11 bases lying between them. This CDR3 is 14 amino acids long. Via MiXCR, TCRdb re-called the RT-PCR reads, giving one row per CDR3 protein. Of hundreds of thousands of distinct CDR3 sequences in the sample, 14% were seen once. This chain connects TRBV7-2 to TRBJ2-7, with D perhaps assigned TRBD1 or TRBD2 (5 bases each). This sequence originates from a female donor in good health, serving as a healthy control. Sequences were obtained from memory CD4+ T cells from blood. The CDR3 loop is CASSLDWGPYEQYF. Here the CDR3 DNA reads TGTGCCAGCAGCTTAGATTGGGGACCTTACGAGCAGTACTTC.